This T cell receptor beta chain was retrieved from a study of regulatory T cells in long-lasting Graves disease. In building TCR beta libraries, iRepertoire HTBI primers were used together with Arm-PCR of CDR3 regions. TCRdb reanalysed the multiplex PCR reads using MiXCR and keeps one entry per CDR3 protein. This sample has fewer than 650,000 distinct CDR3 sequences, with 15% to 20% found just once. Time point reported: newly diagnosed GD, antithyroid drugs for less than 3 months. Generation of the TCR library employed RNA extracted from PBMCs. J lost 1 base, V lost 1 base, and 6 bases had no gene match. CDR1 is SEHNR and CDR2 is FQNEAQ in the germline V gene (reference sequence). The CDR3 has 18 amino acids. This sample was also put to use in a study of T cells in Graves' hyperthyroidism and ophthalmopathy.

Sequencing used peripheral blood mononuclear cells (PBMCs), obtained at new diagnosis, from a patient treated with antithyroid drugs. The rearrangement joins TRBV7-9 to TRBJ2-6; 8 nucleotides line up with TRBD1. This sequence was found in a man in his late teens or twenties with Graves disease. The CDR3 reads CASSLGRGQGSGANVLTF. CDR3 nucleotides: TGTGCCAGCAGCTTAGGACGAGGACAGGGATCTGGGGCCAACGTCCTGACTTTC. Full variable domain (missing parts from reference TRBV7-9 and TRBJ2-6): DTGVSQNPRHKITKRGQNVTFRCDPISEHNRLYWYRQTLGQGPEFLTYFQNEAQLEKSRLLSDRFSAERPKGSFSTLEIQRTEQGDSAMYLCASSLGRGQGSGANVLTFGAGSRLTVL.